This TCR beta chain was profiled in a study of CD8 T cells in Susac syndrome. Study-wide points: The study admitted that it had a relatively small number of individuals in its TCR sequencing and HLA analysis.

TCR beta sequencing covered blood CD8+ and CD4+ T cells. As to this clonotype: No antigen is known for it.

The authors reverse transcribed roughly 0.5 to 1 ug RNA with random hexamers. Amplification of TCR beta CDR3 by immunoSEQ multiplex PCR spanned 54 Vbeta and 13 Jbeta. One entry per CDR3 protein results from TCRdb running MiXCR on the immunoSEQ multiplex PCR reads. This table has 200,000 to 250,000 distinct CDR3 sequences, around 95% appearing once. With 5 bases removed from V and 6 bases from J, the gap between germline ends came to 7 bases. Germline CDR1 ENHRY, CDR2 SYGVKD. CDR3 length: 11 amino acids. Sequences were obtained from CD4+ T cells from PBMCs. The receptor was isolated from a human donor with multiple sclerosis. The V call is TRBV10-3, the J call TRBJ1-2, with unresolved D. CDR3 sequence reads: CAISQGDGYTF. The CDR3 DNA is TGTGCCATCAGTCAAGGTGATGGCTACACCTTC.